This record concerns one T cell receptor (beta chain) sequence. This sample was taken from a study of glioma-infiltrating T cells after dendritic cell vaccination. TCRB CDR3 was amplified from 2 ug genomic DNA or less. The primer mix had 60 V beta and 13 J beta primers. Sequencing was performed with immunoSEQ multiplex PCR; in TCRdb, only in-frame clones are kept and a portion is missing. The sample carries tens of thousands of clones, around 83% recorded once. Time point: after dendritic cell vaccination, including at tumor progression/relapse. Only patients with spare fresh-frozen tumor and over two years of follow-up were included. V dropped 2 bases and J dropped 4; count of bases not matched to a gene: 5. The CDR3 has 15 residues. Germline values: CDR1 GTSNPN, CDR2 SVGIG (reference sequence).

Specimen: blood, collected after dendritic cell vaccination. This sequence was found in a human donor with glioblastoma. The rearrangement uses TRBV30 and TRBJ2-2; 9 bases agree with TRBD1. CDR3 coding DNA: TGTGCCTGGAGTTCGGGACAGGGAATCACCGGGGAGCTGTTTTTT. The encoded protein is CAWSSGQGITGELFF.